The 29 T cell receptor beta chains given below trace back to one sample, sequenced in a study of blood T cells in healthy people across ages. Through a sample-barcoded 5' primer and a J-beta primer mix, a second PCR was run for 7 to 11 cycles. One entry per CDR3 protein results from TCRdb running MiXCR on the 5' RACE reads. The sample carries approximately 810,000 distinct CDR3 sequences, approximately 35% recorded once. Sequenced sample: blood. The receptors were sampled from a man between 18 and 35 years old in good health.

This clonotype has more than one count but fewer than ten. This chain joins TRBV4-3 and TRBJ1-1, with a weak D call TRBD1 (5 bases). Trimming shortened V by 2 bases and J by 1 base, and 11 bases separated the two germline ends. From germline, CDR1 is LGHNA and CDR2 YSLEER. This CDR3 spans 15 amino acids. CDR3 nucleotide sequence: TGCGCCAGCAGCCAACGTTGGGGCGCGAACACTGAAGCTTTCTTT. It is translated as CASSQRWGANTEAFF.

In regard to this clonotype: Given a much more abundant clone one base away, this may be a read error. The chain couples TRBV4-3 to TRBJ1-2; D gene unclear. The V end was cut by 0 bases, the J end by 7 bases, with 21 bases between. The CDR3 runs to 17 residues. CDR1 is LGHNA, CDR2 YSLEER, per germline. In nucleotides, the CDR3 is TGCGCCAGCAGCCAAGATAGTTCGGAGGGCAGGTACTGTGGCTACACCTTC. It yields the protein CASSQDSSEGRYCGYTF.

Only a few counts were recorded for this clonotype. At one end, the junction sequence differs from germline, possibly due to a read error. This sequence joins TRBV7-2 and TRBJ2-3, with 9 nucleotides matching TRBD2. The length of the CDR3 is 21 residues. The V gene's germline CDR1 is SGHTA and CDR2 FQGNSA. This CDR3 is CASSLAPLGLRGGKYTDAQYF. In DNA, the CDR3 is TGTGCCAGCAGCTTAGCCCCTTTAGGTTTGCGGGGGGGCAAATACACAGATGCGCAGTATTTT. The variable domain in full, with the rest retrieved from reference TRBV7-2 and TRBJ2-3, is GAGVSQSPSNKVTEKGKDVELRCDPISGHTALYWYRQSLGQGLEFLIYFQGNSAPDKSGLPSDRFSAERTGGSVSTLTIQRTQQEDSAVYLCASSLAPLGLRGGKYTDAQYFGPGTRLTVL.

The CDR3 protein is CASSRRQGYYGYTF. As DNA, the CDR3 is TGTGCCAGCAGCCGCAGACAGGGTTACTATGGCTACACCTTC. The chain has TRBV5-6 and TRBJ1-2, with 7 bases aligning to TRBD1. V was pared by 4 bases and J by 3 bases, with 6 bases of the junction left unmatched. The CDR3 contains 14 residues. Germline CDR1 and CDR2: SGHDT and YYEEEE. The full variable domain, with the rest looked up from reference TRBV5-6 and TRBJ1-2, is DAGVTQSPTHLIKTRGQQVTLRCSPKSGHDTVSWYQQALGQGPQFIFQYYEEEERQRGNFPDRFSGHQFPNYSSELNVNALLLGDSALYLCASSRRQGYYGYTFGSGTRLTVV.

V is TRBV28 and J is TRBJ2-6, with D perhaps matching TRBD1 or TRBD2 (5 bases each). The CDR3 has 15 amino acids. Trimming took off 7 bases at V and 1 base at J, with 11 bases between the two ends. Germline CDR1 MDHEN, CDR2 SYDVKM. The CDR3 here is CASTPWGSGANVLTF. The CDR3 DNA reads TGTGCCAGCACCCCTTGGGGGTCTGGGGCCAACGTCCTGACTTTC.

This clonotype has at least ten counts. The chain couples TRBV4-3 to TRBJ2-7; 10 bases agree with TRBD2. V lost 1 base and J lost 2; bases outside the gene matches: 2. Per the germline V gene, CDR1 is LGHNA and CDR2 is YSLEER. This CDR3 spans 15 amino acids. In DNA form, the CDR3 reads TGCGCCAGCAGCCAAGCAGCGGGGGGGACCTACGAGCAGTACTTC. This codes for CASSQAAGGTYEQYF.

The chain carries TRBV6-6 and TRBJ2-1, with D perhaps matching TRBD1 (6 bases). This CDR3 comprises 15 residues. In germline, CDR1 is MNHNY, CDR2 SVGAGI (reference sequence). V was cut by 0 bases and J by 13 bases, with 19 bases left in between. The CDR3 bases are TGTGCCAGCAGTTACTCCGGACAGTATGGGGAGACCCAGTTCTTC. Protein product: CASSYSGQYGETQFF.

This chain links TRBV12-3 or TRBV12-4 with TRBJ1-1; no clear D gene. The length of the CDR3 is 14 residues. Deletions cut 3 bases from V and 4 bases from J, with 12 bases between. The CDR3: CASSLRGRVTEAFF. CDR3 nucleotides: TGTGCCAGCAGTTTGAGAGGGCGGGTCACTGAAGCTTTCTTT.

Only one count was recorded for this clonotype. Possible read error: a much larger clone is one base away. The genes are TRBV10-3 and TRBJ2-7, with 7 bases matching TRBD2. Per the germline V gene, CDR1 is ENHRY and CDR2 is SYGVKD. The CDR3 is made up of 14 amino acids. With 8 bases clipped from V and 2 bases from J, the junction kept 9 bases outside the gene matches. The CDR3 region has the DNA TGTGCCATCGGTGGAGGGAGGGAGGCCTACGAGCAGTACTTC. It yields the protein CAIGGGREAYEQYF.

V usage is TRBV14 and J usage is TRBJ2-4; TRBD1 or TRBD2 may be the D gene (5 bases each). The CDR3 sequence is 13 residues long. The V end lost 4 bases, the J end lost 5 bases, and 9 bases lay between the germline ends. Germline V lookup: CDR1 SGHDN, CDR2 FVKESK. The CDR3 sequence: CASSPGTQNIQYF. CDR3 bases: TGTGCCAGCAGCCCAGGGACCCAAAACATTCAGTACTTC.

The J gene is TRBJ2-1, the V gene TRBV30; the D gene is possibly TRBD2 (6 bases). V was clipped by 0 bases and J by 6 bases, with 9 bases between them. Germline-derived CDR1 and CDR2 are GTSNPN and SVGIG (reference sequence). The length of the CDR3 is 13 residues. The CDR3 DNA reads TGTGCCTGGAGTGTACGCGGGGTCAATGAGCAGTTCTTC. It translates to CAWSVRGVNEQFF.

CDR3 in DNA: TGTGCCAGCAGCGCACTGACTAGGGACAAATATAGCTCCTACGAGCAGTACTTC. This sequence encodes CASSALTRDKYSSYEQYF. V and J are TRBV7-2 and TRBJ2-7, with D possibly called TRBD1 or TRBD2 (6 bases each). CDR3 length equals 18 residues. Germline loops: CDR1 SGHTA, CDR2 FQGNSA. Deletions cut 5 bases from V and 0 bases from J, with 23 bases between.

The chain links TRBV4-1 to TRBJ1-1; D ambiguous. Per the germline V gene, CDR1 is MGHRA and CDR2 is YSYEKL. V was clipped by 2 bases and J by 1 base, with 14 bases between them. The CDR3 runs to 16 residues. The CDR3 loop reads CASSQTSGKRNTEAFF. In DNA, the CDR3 is TGCGCCAGCAGCCAAACTTCGGGTAAGAGGAACACTGAAGCTTTCTTT.

On this clonotype: A clone one base away is much larger, so this may be a read error. The genes are TRBV6-6 and TRBJ1-2; D gene unclear. Trimming stripped 5 bases from V and 1 base from J, with 8 bases between. The CDR3 extends over 13 amino acids. Germline V gene sequence: CDR1 MNHNY, CDR2 SVGAGI (reference sequence). CDR3 protein: CASSDAGNYGYTF. CDR3 bases: TGTGCCAGCAGTGACGCGGGTAACTATGGCTACACCTTC.

CDR3 loop: CSAYGPDTQYF. The CDR3, as DNA: TGCAGCGCCTATGGCCCGGATACGCAGTATTTT. The genes are TRBV29-1 and TRBJ2-3; D not resolved. The CDR3 sequence is 11 residues long. Germline V gene lookup returns CDR1 SQVTM and CDR2 ANQGSEA. V lost 7 bases, J lost 6 bases, and 11 bases lay in between.

With respect to this clonotype: Just one base apart from a much larger clone, this may be a read error. The chain joins TRBV4-1 to TRBJ1-1, with D hard to call. From germline, CDR1 is MGHRA and CDR2 YSYEKL. This CDR3 contains 14 residues. This chain's CDR3 is CATSQARGNTEAFF. CDR3 bases: TGCGCCACCAGCCAAGCCCGTGGGAACACTGAAGCTTTCTTT.

This chain links TRBV20-1 with TRBJ2-5, with 9 bases aligning to TRBD2. V lost 6 bases to trimming and J lost 11 bases; unmatched junction nucleotides: 16. The length of the CDR3 is 14 residues. Germline V gene data show CDR1 as DFQATT and CDR2 as SNEGSKA (reference sequence). The CDR3 spells CSAPQAGGNHEQYF. The CDR3 DNA reads as TGCAGTGCCCCCCAAGCGGGGGGCAACCATGAGCAGTACTTC.

The chain uses TRBV7-9 and TRBJ2-4; D tentatively reads TRBD1 or TRBD2 (6 bases each). The J call may be in error: the DNA end matches TRBJ2-7 better. This CDR3 is 16 amino acids long. Germline values: CDR1 SEHNR, CDR2 FQNEAQ (reference sequence). The CDR3 protein is CASSLQGGLEAYEQYF. As DNA, the CDR3 is TGTGCCAGCAGCTTACAAGGGGGGCTAGAGGCCTACGAGCAGTACTTC.

This clonotype has just one count. Germline is not matched at one junction end, which may reflect a read error. V and J are TRBV18 and TRBJ1-1; D call uncertain. Germline V gives CDR1 KGHSH, CDR2 LQKENI. The CDR3 extends over 14 amino acids. The CDR3 nucleotides are TGTGCCAGCTCACCGACCTCTATGAACACTGAAGCCTTCTTT. The encoded protein is CASSPTSMNTEAFF.

This clonotype was recorded a few times. The chain combines TRBV4-3 with TRBJ2-3; weak D call: TRBD2 (7 bases). The CDR3 runs 19 residues. With 0 bases removed from V and 0 bases from J, the gap between germline ends came to 19 bases. The germline CDR1 and CDR2 sequences are LGHNA and YSLEER. CDR3 sequence reads: CASSQERGAKRQSTDTQYF. The CDR3, as DNA: TGCGCCAGCAGCCAAGAACGGGGGGCTAAGCGGCAAAGCACAGATACGCAGTATTTT.

This clonotype has a count of ten or more. This chain links TRBV5-1 with TRBJ1-5, with D perhaps matching TRBD1 (6 bases). V was trimmed by 4 bases and J by 4 bases, leaving 15 bases between them. This CDR3 has 15 residues. Germline values: CDR1 SGHRS, CDR2 YFSETQ. In nucleotides, the CDR3 is TGCGCCAGCAGCCCTGGTGGGGGGCAAAATCAGCCCCAGCATTTT. It yields the protein CASSPGGGQNQPQHF.

This clonotype was seen many times. This chain joins TRBV7-3 and TRBJ2-1; no definite D call. Germline CDR1 SGHTA, CDR2 FQGTGA. V was pared by 2 bases and J by 8 bases, with 4 bases between. This CDR3 is 11 amino acids long. Here the CDR3 DNA reads TGTGCCAGCAGCTTAGGGGATGAGCAGTTCTTC. This encodes CASSLGDEQFF.

This clonotype was counted at least ten times. V usage is TRBV4-3 and J usage is TRBJ1-2; 7 nucleotides match TRBD1. The CDR3 has 18 amino acids. Germline V gives CDR1 LGHNA, CDR2 YSLEER. Trimming took 6 bases from V and 4 from J; bases not matched to a gene: 20. Written as DNA, the CDR3 is TGCGCCAGCAGGCCGCGAGGGGACAGTTATCAAGGGGGCTATGGCTACACCTTC. Protein sequence: CASRPRGDSYQGGYGYTF.

CDR3 region: CASKLDYGYTF. Here the CDR3 DNA reads TGCGCCAGCAAATTGGACTATGGCTACACCTTC. The rearrangement links TRBV5-1 to TRBJ1-2; D is uncertain. The CDR3 sequence is 11 residues long. CDR1 SGHRS and CDR2 YFSETQ come from the germline V gene. With 6 bases removed from V and 3 bases from J, the gap between germline ends came to 6 bases.

The rearrangement uses TRBV10-3 and TRBJ2-3, with D possibly TRBD2 on 6 matching bases. The V end was cut by 4 bases, the J end by 4 bases, with 12 bases between. Germline assignment: CDR1 ENHRY and CDR2 SYGVKD. The CDR3 contains 14 residues. CDR3 protein: CAISGEDTSDTQYF. The CDR3 DNA is TGTGCCATCAGTGGGGAGGACACTTCAGATACGCAGTATTTT.

This sequence joins TRBV4-1 and TRBJ2-5; D is possibly TRBD2 (6 bases). CDR1 and CDR2 from the germline V gene are MGHRA and YSYEKL. The CDR3 runs 17 residues. Trimming removed 0 bases at V and 7 bases at J, with 21 bases between. The CDR3 region is CASSQEPGLQKGWTQYF. CDR3 bases: TGCGCCAGCAGCCAAGAACCGGGACTCCAAAAAGGGTGGACCCAGTACTTC.

V is TRBV5-1 and J is TRBJ2-2, with D tentatively TRBD1 (6 bases). The CDR3 runs to 14 residues. Trimming pared 10 bases from V and 6 bases from J, leaving 19 bases between. Germline CDR1 reads SGHRS; CDR2 reads YFSETQ. In nucleotides, the CDR3 is TGCGCCGCATCTCCTACACAGGGTGCCGGGGAGCTGTTTTTT. Residues: CAASPTQGAGELFF.

This clonotype was detected only a few times. In DNA, the CDR3 is TGTGCCAGCAGCGATGGACAGTACAATGAGCAGTACTTC. It translates to CASSDGQYNEQYF. The V and J genes are TRBV7-2 and TRBJ2-7; D perhaps matches TRBD1 (6 bases). V shed 5 bases and J shed 7 bases, with 15 bases lying between them. Per germline, CDR1 SGHTA and CDR2 FQGNSA. The CDR3 runs 13 residues.

This clonotype was counted a single time. The chain employs TRBV29-1 and TRBJ2-3, with TRBD2 matching 10 bases. The germline V gene encodes CDR1 SQVTM and CDR2 ANQGSEA. With 5 bases clipped from V and 2 bases from J, the junction kept 13 bases outside the gene matches. The CDR3 sequence is 17 residues long. CDR3 protein: CSVSLLAGDHFTDTQYF. The CDR3 DNA is TGCAGCGTTTCCCTTCTAGCGGGGGATCACTTCACAGATACGCAGTATTTT.